The rows below give T cell receptor beta chains drawn from one sample of a study of glioma-infiltrating T cells. Using its own MiXCR run on the multiplex PCR reads, TCRdb lists one record per CDR3 protein. The data show around 180,000 distinct CDR3 sequences, about 40% seen once. What was sequenced was glioma tissue, nonneoplastic brain tissue, or PBMCs (not recorded which). The receptors here all came from a human donor with low-grade glioma or glioblastoma, undergoing nonglioma brain surgery, or in good health (not recorded which). Each CDR3 is given with its conserved first and last residue. D genes are given only for firm matches. Only part of the rows carry a size: once, few, many, or a class if the clone is expanded.

j_gene,v_gene,d_gene,abundance,CDR3aa,CDR3nt
TRBJ1-5,TRBV30,-,few,CAWSGQSNQPQHF,TGTGCCTGGAGTGGACAGAGCAATCAGCCCCAGCATTTT
TRBJ1-4,TRBV19,-,few,CASSSSTPRLFF,TGTGCCAGTAGTTCGAGTACCCCACGACTGTTTTTT
TRBJ1-1,TRBV28,-,many,CASSYGVTEAFF,TGTGCCAGCAGTTATGGGGTCACTGAAGCTTTCTTT
TRBJ2-7,TRBV6-7,TRBD1,many,CASRRQGFHSTAYEQYF,TGTGCCAGCAGACGACAGGGGTTTCACAGTACTGCCTACGAGCAGTACTTC
TRBJ1-1,TRBV20-1,-,many,CSAHPWGGSVNTEAFF,TGCAGTGCCCATCCATGGGGGGGCTCGGTGAACACTGAAGCTTTCTTT
TRBJ2-1,TRBV2,TRBD1,few,CASSERGQGLSEQFF,TGTGCCAGCAGTGAAAGGGGACAGGGTCTGAGTGAGCAGTTCTTC
TRBJ1-2,TRBV6-1,TRBD1,-,CAITQDGTGEAGYTF,TGTGCCATCACCCAGGACGGGACAGGCGAAGCGGGCTACACCTTC
TRBJ1-1,TRBV7-6,-,-,CASSYWTVEAFF,TGTGCCAGCAGCTACTGGACAGTTGAAGCTTTCTTT
TRBJ2-1,TRBV2,-,many,CASSARLIRNNEQFF,TGTGCCAGCAGTGCTAGACTAATCAGGAACAATGAGCAGTTCTTC
TRBJ2-5,TRBV20-1,TRBD1,many,CSAPVAGGLETQYF,TGCAGTGCTCCCGTGGCAGGGGGCTTGGAGACCCAGTACTTC
TRBJ2-3,TRBV7-9,-,many,CASSPTTDTQYF,TGTGCCAGCAGCCCAACCACAGATACGCAGTATTTT
TRBJ2-5,TRBV5-1,TRBD1,-,CASSPGTGTPQETQYF,TGCGCCAGCAGCCCCGGGACAGGGACTCCCCAAGAGACCCAGTACTTC
TRBJ2-1,TRBV2,TRBD2,-,CASRRRSAGDHNEQFF,TGTGCCAGCAGAAGAAGGTCAGCGGGAGACCACAATGAGCAGTTCTTC
TRBJ2-3,TRBV15,-,many,CATSRDPSSDTQYF,TGTGCCACCAGCAGAGACCCTAGTTCAGATACGCAGTATTTT
TRBJ2-1,TRBV7-9,-,many,CASARVEGLKDEQFF,TGTGCCAGCGCCCGAGTCGAGGGGCTGAAGGATGAGCAGTTCTTC
TRBJ2-1,TRBV28,TRBD2,many,CASWNSGTLRGNEQFF,TGTGCCAGTTGGAATAGCGGGACCCTGAGGGGGAATGAGCAGTTCTTC
TRBJ1-6,TRBV3-1,-,-,CASSQAHKRGDNSPLHF,TGTGCCAGCAGCCAAGCACACAAAAGGGGGGATAATTCACCCCTCCACTTT
TRBJ1-1,TRBV20-1,TRBD1,many,CSARIPGQDTEAFF,TGCAGTGCTAGAATCCCGGGACAGGACACTGAAGCTTTCTTT